Listed below are T cell receptor beta chains from one sample, sequenced in a study of regulatory T cells in long-lasting Graves disease. A single record per CDR3 protein comes from TCRdb applying MiXCR to the multiplex PCR reads. Altogether 400,000 to 450,000 distinct CDR3 sequences are present, 23% being singletons, with the ten largest covering roughly 30%. Sequenced material: peripheral blood mononuclear cells (PBMCs), taken when the disease was refractory, from a patient treated with antithyroid drugs. These receptors came from a female donor with Graves disease. CDR3s include the opening cysteine and the closing phenylalanine or tryptophan. D genes are given only for firm matches. Rows may omit the clone size; those that give it use once, few, many or a size class.

V,J,size,D,DNA,CDR3
TRBV12-3/TRBV12-4,TRBJ1-1,many,.,TGTGCCAGCAGCTACGGAGTTGTGAACACTGAAGCTTTCTTT,CASSYGVVNTEAFF
TRBV29-1,TRBJ2-5,few,.,TGCAGCACCAACGATAGTGGAGAGACCCAGTACTTC,CSTNDSGETQYF
TRBV29-1,TRBJ1-5,.,.,TGCAGCGTTCGAGACGGGGCAGGGCCCCAGCATTTT,CSVRDGAGPQHF
TRBV12-3/TRBV12-4,TRBJ2-2,many,.,TGTGCCAGCAGTTTAGCGGGCTCTTGGGCCGGGGAGCTGTTTTTT,CASSLAGSWAGELFF
TRBV19,TRBJ1-2,.,TRBD1,TGTGCCAGTAGTATACGGGACAGGGGCTGGGGCTATGGCTACACCTTC,CASSIRDRGWGYGYTF
TRBV7-2,TRBJ2-1,.,TRBD2,TGTGCCAGCAGGCGGACTAGCGGGAGTGTGGGTGAGCAGTTCTTC,CASRRTSGSVGEQFF
TRBV27,TRBJ1-3,.,.,TGTGCCAGCTCTGGGCGCTCTGGAAACACCATATATTTT,CASSGRSGNTIYF
TRBV6-2/TRBV6-3,TRBJ2-6,.,.,TGTGCCAGCAGTTACTCGGTAACTGTTGGGGCCAACGCCCTGACTTTC,CASSYSVTVGANALTF
TRBV9,TRBJ1-5,.,.,TGTGCCAGCAGCCCAGGGCAAGGGACTAGCAATCAGCCCCAGCATTTT,CASSPGQGTSNQPQHF
TRBV15,TRBJ2-7,many,TRBD2,TGTGCCACCAGCGCACCGGGGGGTACCTACGAGCAGTACTTC,CATSAPGGTYEQYF
TRBV29-1,TRBJ2-7,.,.,TGCAGCGTTGTAGGCCAGGGAGGCGAGCAGTACTTC,CSVVGQGGEQYF
TRBV5-8,TRBJ1-1,few,.,TGTGCCAGCAGCTTTCTAGCAGGGCCCATGAACACTGAAGCTTTCTTT,CASSFLAGPMNTEAFF
TRBV4-2,TRBJ2-1,few,TRBD2,TGTGCCAGCAGCCAAGGGGGACTAGCGGGAGGGGGAGAGCAGTTCTTC,CASSQGGLAGGGEQFF
TRBV19,TRBJ1-2,.,.,TGTGCCAGTAAGAGGAGTGACAGAACCAGGAATGGCTACACCTTC,CASKRSDRTRNGYTF
TRBV6-1,TRBJ2-7,many,.,TGTGCCAGCAGTGCGCCCCTGGGGCCCTACGAGCAGTACTTC,CASSAPLGPYEQYF
TRBV20-1,TRBJ2-3,few,TRBD2,TGCAGTGCTAGGACTAGCGGGAGGACAGATACGCAGTATTTT,CSARTSGRTDTQYF